This paragraph reports one TCR beta chain. Its antigen is currently unknown. The data are from a study of immune evolution from preneoplasia to lung adenocarcinoma. Whole-study context: HLA loss of heterozygosity: about 7% AIS, around 16% MIA, around 33% ADC, none AAH. General study results and limits: Highest clonality occurred in KRAS-mutant, not EGFR-mutant or double wild-type, nodules. Top clone share appeared to fall from AAH through AIS, MIA, adenocarcinoma.

Data came from immunoSEQ multiplex PCR; TCRdb stores just in-frame clones and leaves some out. Of more than 25,000 clones detected, about 74% appear once; the ten largest clones hold about 5.8%. Macro-dissection enriched premalignant or tumor cells before nucleic acid extraction. In germline, CDR1 is LGHNA, CDR2 YNFKEQ. The V segment lost 5 bases and the J segment 2 bases; nucleotides outside the gene matches: 4. The CDR3 sequence is 14 residues long. Sequences were obtained from FFPE invasive lung adenocarcinoma tissue. The clonotype comes from a person in their sixties with invasive lung adenocarcinoma. Some clones in this sample may be carry-over from other donors' samples. This chain uses TRBV4-2 with TRBJ2-7; 9 bases map to TRBD2. CDR3: CASSGVAGAYEQYF. CDR3 nucleotides: TGTGCCAGCAGCGGGGTAGCGGGAGCCTACGAGCAGTACTTC.